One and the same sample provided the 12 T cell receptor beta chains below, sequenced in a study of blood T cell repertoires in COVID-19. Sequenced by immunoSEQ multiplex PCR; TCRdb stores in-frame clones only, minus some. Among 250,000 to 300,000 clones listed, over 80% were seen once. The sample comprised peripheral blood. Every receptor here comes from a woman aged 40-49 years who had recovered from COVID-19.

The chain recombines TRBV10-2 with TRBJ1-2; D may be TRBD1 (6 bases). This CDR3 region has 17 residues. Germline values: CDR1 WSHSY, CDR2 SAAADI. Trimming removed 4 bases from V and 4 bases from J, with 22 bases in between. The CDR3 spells CASSGDDRILRSYGYTF. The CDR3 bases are TGCGCCAGCAGTGGGGACGACAGGATCCTCAGAAGCTATGGCTACACCTTC.

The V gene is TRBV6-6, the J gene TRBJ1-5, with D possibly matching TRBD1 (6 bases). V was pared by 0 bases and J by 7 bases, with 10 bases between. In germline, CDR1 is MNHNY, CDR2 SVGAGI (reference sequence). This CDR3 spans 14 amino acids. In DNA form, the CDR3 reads TGTGCCAGCAGTTACTCGGGGGGGCTCCAGCCCCAGCATTTT. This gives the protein CASSYSGGLQPQHF.

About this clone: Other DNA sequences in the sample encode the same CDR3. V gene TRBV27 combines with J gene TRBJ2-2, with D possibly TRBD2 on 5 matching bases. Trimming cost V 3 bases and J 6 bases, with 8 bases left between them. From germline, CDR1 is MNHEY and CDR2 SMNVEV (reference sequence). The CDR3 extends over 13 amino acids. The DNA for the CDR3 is TGTGCCAGCAGTTTCGGAGGTGCCGGGGAGCTGTTTTTT. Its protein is CASSFGGAGELFF.

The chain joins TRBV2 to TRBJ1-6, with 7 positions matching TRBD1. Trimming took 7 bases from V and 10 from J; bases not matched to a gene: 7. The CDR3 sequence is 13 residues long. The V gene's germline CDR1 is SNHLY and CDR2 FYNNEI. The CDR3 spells CASMEGARSPLHF. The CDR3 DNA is TGTGCCAGCATGGAGGGGGCGCGATCACCCCTCCACTTT.

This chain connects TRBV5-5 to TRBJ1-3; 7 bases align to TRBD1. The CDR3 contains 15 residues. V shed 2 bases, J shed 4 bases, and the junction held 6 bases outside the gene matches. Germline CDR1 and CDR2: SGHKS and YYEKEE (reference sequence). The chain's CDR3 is CASSLSTGFGNTIYF. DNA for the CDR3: TGTGCCAGCAGCTTATCGACAGGGTTCGGAAACACCATATATTTT. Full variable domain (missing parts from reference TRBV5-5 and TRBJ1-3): DAGVTQSPTHLIKTRGQQVTLRCSPISGHKSVSWYQQVLGQGPQFIFQYYEKEERGRGNFPDRFSARQFPNYSSELNVNALLLGDSALYLCASSLSTGFGNTIYFGEGSWLTVV.

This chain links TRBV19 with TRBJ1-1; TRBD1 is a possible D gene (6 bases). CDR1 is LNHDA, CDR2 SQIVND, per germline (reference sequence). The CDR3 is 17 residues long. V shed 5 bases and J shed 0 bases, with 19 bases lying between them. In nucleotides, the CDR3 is TGTGCCAGTAGTGTAAGACAGGCAAAGAGGATGAACACTGAAGCTTTCTTT. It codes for CASSVRQAKRMNTEAFF. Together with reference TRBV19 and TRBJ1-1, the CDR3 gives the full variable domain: DGGITQSPKYLFRKEGQNVTLSCEQNLNHDAMYWYRQDPGQGLRLIYYSQIVNDFQKGDIAEGYSVSREKKESFPLTVTSAQKNPTAFYLCASSVRQAKRMNTEAFFGQGTRLTVV.

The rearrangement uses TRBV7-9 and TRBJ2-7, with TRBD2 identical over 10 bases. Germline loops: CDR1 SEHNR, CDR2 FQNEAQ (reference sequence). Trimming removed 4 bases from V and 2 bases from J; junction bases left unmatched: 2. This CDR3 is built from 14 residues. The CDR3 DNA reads TGTGCCAGCAGCTCACTAGCGGGGACCTACGAGCAGTACTTC. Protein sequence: CASSSLAGTYEQYF.

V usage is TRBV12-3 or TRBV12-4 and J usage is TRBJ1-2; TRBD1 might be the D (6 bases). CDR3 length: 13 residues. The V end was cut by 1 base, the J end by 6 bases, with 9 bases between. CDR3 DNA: TGTGCCAGCAGTTTAGGTGAGGGGGATGGCTACACCTTC. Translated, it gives CASSLGEGDGYTF.

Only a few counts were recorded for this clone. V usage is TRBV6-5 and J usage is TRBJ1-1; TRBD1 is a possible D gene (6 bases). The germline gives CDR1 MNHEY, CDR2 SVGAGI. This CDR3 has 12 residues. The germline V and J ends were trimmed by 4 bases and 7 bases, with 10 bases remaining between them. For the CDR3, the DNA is TGTGCCAGCAGTTTCAGGGGCGGTGAAGCTTTCTTT. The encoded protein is CASSFRGGEAFF.

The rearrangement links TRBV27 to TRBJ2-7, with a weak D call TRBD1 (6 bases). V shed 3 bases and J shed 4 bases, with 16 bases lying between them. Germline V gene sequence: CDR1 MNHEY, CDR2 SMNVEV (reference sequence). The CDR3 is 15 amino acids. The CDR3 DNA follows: TGTGCCAGCAGTTTGTTAACAGGGAGCCCTTACGAGCAGTACTTC. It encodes CASSLLTGSPYEQYF.

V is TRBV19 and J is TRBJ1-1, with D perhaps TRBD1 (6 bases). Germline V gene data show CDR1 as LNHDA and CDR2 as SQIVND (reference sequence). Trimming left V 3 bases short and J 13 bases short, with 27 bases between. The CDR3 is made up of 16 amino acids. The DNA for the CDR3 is TGTGCCAGTAGTATCTACCTCAACCCGGCGCAGGGGTTGCATTTCTTT. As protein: CASSIYLNPAQGLHFF.

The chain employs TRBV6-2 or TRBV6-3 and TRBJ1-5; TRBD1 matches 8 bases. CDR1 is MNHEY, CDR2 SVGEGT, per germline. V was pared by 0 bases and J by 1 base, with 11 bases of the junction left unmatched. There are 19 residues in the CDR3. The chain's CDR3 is CASSYSISGGDLSNQPQHF. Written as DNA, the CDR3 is TGTGCCAGCAGTTACTCGATATCAGGGGGCGACTTGAGCAATCAGCCCCAGCATTTT.